These T cell receptor beta chains were read from a single sample in a study of post-analysis software for immune sequencing data. TCRdb passed the PCR reads through MiXCR, listing each CDR3 protein once. This sample has about 810,000 distinct CDR3 sequences; roughly 58% occur once, and the top ten carry 4% to 5.5%. The sequenced material came from blood. The receptors derive from a girl between 5 and 17 years old with multiple sclerosis. Both conserved end residues are part of each CDR3. D genes are given only for firm matches. Not all rows give a size; the values are once, few, many and, for expanded clones, a class.

D | size | J | V | DNA | CDR3
TRBD2 | - | TRBJ2-1 | TRBV12-3/TRBV12-4 | TGTGCCAGCACCCCTAGCGGGAACCCCTACAATGAGCAGTTCTTC | CASTPSGNPYNEQFF
TRBD2 | - | TRBJ2-1 | TRBV11-2 | TGTGCCAGCGGGCCCAGCGGGAGGGTTACCTACAATGAGCAGTTCTTC | CASGPSGRVTYNEQFF
- | - | TRBJ2-7 | TRBV7-2 | TGTGCCAGCAGCCCTAGAGTACAGCAGAATTACGAGCAGTACTTC | CASSPRVQQNYEQYF
- | few | TRBJ2-7 | TRBV5-1 | TGCGCCAGCAGCTCCCGGACAGTGTCCTCCTACGAGCAGTACTTC | CASSSRTVSSYEQYF
TRBD1 | - | TRBJ2-1 | TRBV10-3 | TGTGCCATCAGTGAGCCGGGACAGGGATTAAATGAGCAGTTCTTC | CAISEPGQGLNEQFF
- | few | TRBJ2-7 | TRBV12-3/TRBV12-4 | TGTGCCAGCAGTCCTCGACAGCTCTCCTACGAGCAGTACTTC | CASSPRQLSYEQYF
- | once | TRBJ1-1 | TRBV5-1 | TGCGCCAGCAGCGAAGGACAGTCGAACACTGAAGCTTTCTTT | CASSEGQSNTEAFF
- | - | TRBJ2-1 | TRBV7-9 | TGTGCCAGCAGCCCCGGCCAGGCTCTCATCAGTGAGCAGTTCTTC | CASSPGQALISEQFF
- | - | TRBJ2-7 | TRBV9 | TGTGCCAGCAGCGTAGGACAGGTACACTACGAGCAGTACTTC | CASSVGQVHYEQYF
- | - | TRBJ2-1 | TRBV5-1 | TGCGCCAGCAGCTCCGGGACCCAACCCTACAATGAGCAGTTCTTC | CASSSGTQPYNEQFF
TRBD2 | few | TRBJ2-3 | TRBV15 | TGTGCCACCAGAACAGAAACTAGCGGGGCTGAAGATACGCAGTATTTT | CATRTETSGAEDTQYF